This T cell receptor beta chain was sequenced during a study of CD8 T cells in ankylosing spondylitis. One entry per CDR3 protein, called by TCRdb with MiXCR from the 5' RACE reads. The sample carries 300,000 to 350,000 distinct CDR3 sequences, less than 25% recorded once. In its sample, this clonotype was seen a few times. Germline assignment: CDR1 DFQATT and CDR2 SNEGSKA (reference sequence). With 2 bases removed from V and 6 bases from J, the gap between germline ends came to 11 bases. The CDR3 runs to 12 residues. Sequenced sample: blood, either unsorted or a sorted T cell fraction (not recorded which). This chain connects TRBV20-1 to TRBJ2-7; unclear D gene. The TCR sequence derives from a female donor with ankylosing spondylitis or in good health (not recorded which). Here the CDR3 reads CSARTRTPEQYF. Here the CDR3 DNA reads TGCAGTGCTAGAACGAGGACCCCCGAGCAGTACTTC.